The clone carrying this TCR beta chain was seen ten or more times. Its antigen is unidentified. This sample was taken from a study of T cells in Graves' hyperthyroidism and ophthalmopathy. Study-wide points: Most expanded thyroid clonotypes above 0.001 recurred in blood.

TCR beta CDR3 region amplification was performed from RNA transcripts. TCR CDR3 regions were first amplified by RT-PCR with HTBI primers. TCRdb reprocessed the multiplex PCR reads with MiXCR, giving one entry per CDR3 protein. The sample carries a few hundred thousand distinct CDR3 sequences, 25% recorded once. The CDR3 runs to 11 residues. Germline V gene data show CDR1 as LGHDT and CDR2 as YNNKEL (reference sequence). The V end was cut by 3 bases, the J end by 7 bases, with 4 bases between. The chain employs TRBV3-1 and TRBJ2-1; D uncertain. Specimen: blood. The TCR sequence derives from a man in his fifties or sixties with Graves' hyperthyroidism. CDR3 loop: CASSHQNEQFF. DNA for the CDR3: TGTGCCAGCAGCCATCAAAATGAGCAGTTCTTC.